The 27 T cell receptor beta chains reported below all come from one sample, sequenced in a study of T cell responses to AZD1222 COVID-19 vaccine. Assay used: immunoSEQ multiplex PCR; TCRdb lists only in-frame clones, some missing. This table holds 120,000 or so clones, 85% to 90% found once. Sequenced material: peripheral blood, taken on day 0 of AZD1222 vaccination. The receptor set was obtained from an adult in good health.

The CDR3 sequence: CASSSQMNTEAFF. The CDR3, as DNA: TGTGCCAGCAGCTCCCAGATGAACACTGAAGCTTTCTTT. This chain connects TRBV7-3 to TRBJ1-1, with D unresolved. The CDR3 contains 13 residues. Germline V gene lookup returns CDR1 SGHTA and CDR2 FQGTGA. Trimming took 4 bases from V and 0 from J, leaving 6 bases between them. Complete variable domain (other parts from reference TRBV7-3 and TRBJ1-1): GAGVSQTPSNKVTEKGKYVELRCDPISGHTALYWYRQSLGQGPEFLIYFQGTGAADDSGLPNDRFFAVRPEGSVSTLKIQRTERGDSAVYLCASSSQMNTEAFFGQGTRLTVV.

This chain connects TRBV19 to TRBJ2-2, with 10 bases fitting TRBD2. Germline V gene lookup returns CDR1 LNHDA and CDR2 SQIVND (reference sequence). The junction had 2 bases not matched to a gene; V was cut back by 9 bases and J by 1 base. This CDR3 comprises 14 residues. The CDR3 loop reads CASKREGNTGELFF. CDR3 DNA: TGTGCCAGCAAGCGGGAGGGGAACACCGGGGAGCTGTTTTTT.

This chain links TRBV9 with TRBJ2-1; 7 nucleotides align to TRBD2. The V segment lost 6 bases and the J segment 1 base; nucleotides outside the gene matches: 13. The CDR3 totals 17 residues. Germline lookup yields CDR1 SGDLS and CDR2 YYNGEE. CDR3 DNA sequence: TGTGCCAGCACCAGCCGACTAGCTCCTGCATCCTACAATGAGCAGTTCTTC. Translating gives CASTSRLAPASYNEQFF.

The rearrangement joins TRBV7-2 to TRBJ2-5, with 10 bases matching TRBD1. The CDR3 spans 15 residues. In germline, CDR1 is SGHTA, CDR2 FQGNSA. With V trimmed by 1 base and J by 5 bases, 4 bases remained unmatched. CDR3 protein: CASSLGGQGSETQYF. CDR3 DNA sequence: TGTGCCAGCAGCTTAGGGGGACAGGGGAGCGAGACCCAGTACTTC. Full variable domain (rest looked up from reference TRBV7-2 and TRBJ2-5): GAGVSQSPSNKVTEKGKDVELRCDPISGHTALYWYRQSLGQGLEFLIYFQGNSAPDKSGLPSDRFSAERTGGSVSTLTIQRTQQEDSAVYLCASSLGGQGSETQYFGPGTRLLVL.

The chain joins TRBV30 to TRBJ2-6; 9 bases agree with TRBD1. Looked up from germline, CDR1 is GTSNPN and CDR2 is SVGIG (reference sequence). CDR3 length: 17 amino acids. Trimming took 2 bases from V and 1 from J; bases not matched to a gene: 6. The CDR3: CAWSSRDRESGANVLTF. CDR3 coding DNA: TGTGCCTGGAGTTCCCGGGACAGGGAGTCTGGGGCCAACGTCCTGACTTTC.

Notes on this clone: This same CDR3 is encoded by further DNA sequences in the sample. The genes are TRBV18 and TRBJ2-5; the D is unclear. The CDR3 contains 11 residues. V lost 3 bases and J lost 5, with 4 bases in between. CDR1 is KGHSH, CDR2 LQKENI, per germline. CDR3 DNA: TGTGCCAGCTCACCCATGGAGACCCAGTACTTC. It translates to CASSPMETQYF.

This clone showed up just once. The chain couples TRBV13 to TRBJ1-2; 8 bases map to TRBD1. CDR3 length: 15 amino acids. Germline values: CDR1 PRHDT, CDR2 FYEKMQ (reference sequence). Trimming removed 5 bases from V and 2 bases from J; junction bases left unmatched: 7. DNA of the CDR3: TGTGCCAGCAGCCCCCCGGGACAGGTAAACTATGGCTACACCTTC. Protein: CASSPPGQVNYGYTF.

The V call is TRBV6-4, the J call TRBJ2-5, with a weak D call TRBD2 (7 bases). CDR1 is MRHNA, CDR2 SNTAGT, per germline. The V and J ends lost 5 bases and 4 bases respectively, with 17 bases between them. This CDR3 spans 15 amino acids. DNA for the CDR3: TGTGCCAGCAGTTTGAGAGGGGGGGCCGGAGAGACCCAGTACTTC. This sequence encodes CASSLRGGAGETQYF.

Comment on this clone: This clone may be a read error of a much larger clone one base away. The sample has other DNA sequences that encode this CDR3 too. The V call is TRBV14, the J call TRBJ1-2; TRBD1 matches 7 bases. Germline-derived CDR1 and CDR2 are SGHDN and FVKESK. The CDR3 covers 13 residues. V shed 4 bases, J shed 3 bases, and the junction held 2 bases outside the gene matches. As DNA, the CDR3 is TGTGCCAGCAGCCCCGGGACAGACTATGGCTACACCTTC. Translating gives CASSPGTDYGYTF.

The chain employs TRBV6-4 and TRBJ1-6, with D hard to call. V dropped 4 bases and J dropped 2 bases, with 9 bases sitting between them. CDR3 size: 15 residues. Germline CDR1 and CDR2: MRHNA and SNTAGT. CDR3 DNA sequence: TGTGCCAGCAGTGTCAGGAATCCCTATAATTCACCCCTCCACTTT. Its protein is CASSVRNPYNSPLHF.

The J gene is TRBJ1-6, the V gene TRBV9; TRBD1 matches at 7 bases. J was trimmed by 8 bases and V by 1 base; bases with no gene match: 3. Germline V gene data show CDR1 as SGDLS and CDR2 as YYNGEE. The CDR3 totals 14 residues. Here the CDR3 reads CASSVRQGDSPLHF. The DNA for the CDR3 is TGTGCCAGCAGCGTACGGCAGGGGGATTCACCCCTCCACTTT. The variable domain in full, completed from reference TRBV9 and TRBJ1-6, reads DSGVTQTPKHLITATGQRVTLRCSPRSGDLSVYWYQQSLDQGLQFLIQYYNGEERAKGNILERFSAQQFPDLHSELNLSSLELGDSALYFCASSVRQGDSPLHFGNGTRLTVT.

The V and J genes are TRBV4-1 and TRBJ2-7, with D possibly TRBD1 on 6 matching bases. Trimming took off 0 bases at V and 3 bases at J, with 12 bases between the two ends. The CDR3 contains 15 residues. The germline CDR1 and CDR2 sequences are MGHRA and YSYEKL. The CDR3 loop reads CASSQDHGQHYEQYF. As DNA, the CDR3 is TGCGCCAGCAGCCAAGATCATGGACAGCACTACGAGCAGTACTTC.

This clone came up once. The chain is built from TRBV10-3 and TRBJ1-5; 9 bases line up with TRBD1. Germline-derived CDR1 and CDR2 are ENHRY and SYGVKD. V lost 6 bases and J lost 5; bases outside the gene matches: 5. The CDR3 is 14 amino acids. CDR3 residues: CAISPGQGHQPQHF. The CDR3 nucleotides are TGTGCCATCAGCCCGGGACAGGGACATCAGCCCCAGCATTTT.

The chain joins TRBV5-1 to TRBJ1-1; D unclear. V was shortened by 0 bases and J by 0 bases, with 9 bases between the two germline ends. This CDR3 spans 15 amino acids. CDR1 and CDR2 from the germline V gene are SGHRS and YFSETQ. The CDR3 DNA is TGCGCCAGCAGCTTGGGTGCTACTATGAACACTGAAGCTTTCTTT. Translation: CASSLGATMNTEAFF.

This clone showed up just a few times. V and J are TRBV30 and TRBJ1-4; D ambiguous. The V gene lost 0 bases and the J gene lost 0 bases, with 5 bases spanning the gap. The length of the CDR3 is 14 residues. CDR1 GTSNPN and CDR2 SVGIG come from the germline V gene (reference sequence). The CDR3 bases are TGTGCCTGGAGTGTTTCTTCAACTAATGAAAAACTGTTTTTT. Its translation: CAWSVSSTNEKLFF.

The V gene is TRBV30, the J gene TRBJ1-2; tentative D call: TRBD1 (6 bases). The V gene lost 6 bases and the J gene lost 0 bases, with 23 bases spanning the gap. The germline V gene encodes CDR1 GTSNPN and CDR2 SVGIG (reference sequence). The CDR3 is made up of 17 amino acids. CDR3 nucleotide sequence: TGTGCCTGTAAAGTAATCAGGGACACTGGGCCTAACTATGGCTACACCTTC. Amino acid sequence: CACKVIRDTGPNYGYTF. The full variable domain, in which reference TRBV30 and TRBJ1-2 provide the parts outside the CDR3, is SQTIHQWPATLVQPVGSPLSLECTVEGTSNPNLYWYRQAAGRGLQLLFYSVGIGQISSEVPQNLSASRPQDRQFILSSKKLLLSDSGFYLCACKVIRDTGPNYGYTFGSGTRLTVV.

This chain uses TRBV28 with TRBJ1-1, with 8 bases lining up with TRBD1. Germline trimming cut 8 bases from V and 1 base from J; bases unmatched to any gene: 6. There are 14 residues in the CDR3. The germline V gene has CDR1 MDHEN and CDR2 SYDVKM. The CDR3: CASVQQGANTEAFF. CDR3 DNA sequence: TGTGCCAGCGTCCAGCAGGGGGCGAACACTGAAGCTTTCTTT.

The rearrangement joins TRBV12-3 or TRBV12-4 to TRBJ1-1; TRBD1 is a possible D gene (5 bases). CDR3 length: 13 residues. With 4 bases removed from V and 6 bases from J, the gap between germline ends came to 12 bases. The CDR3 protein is CASSSQTTAEAFF. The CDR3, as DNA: TGTGCCAGCAGTTCTCAGACGACAGCTGAAGCTTTCTTT.

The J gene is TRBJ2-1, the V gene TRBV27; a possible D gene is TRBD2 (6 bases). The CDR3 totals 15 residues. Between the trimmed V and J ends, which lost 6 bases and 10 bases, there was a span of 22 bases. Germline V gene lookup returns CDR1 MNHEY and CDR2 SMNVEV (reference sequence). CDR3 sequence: CASSLAPGALHEQFF. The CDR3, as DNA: TGTGCCAGCAGCCTGGCTCCGGGAGCGTTACACGAGCAGTTCTTC.

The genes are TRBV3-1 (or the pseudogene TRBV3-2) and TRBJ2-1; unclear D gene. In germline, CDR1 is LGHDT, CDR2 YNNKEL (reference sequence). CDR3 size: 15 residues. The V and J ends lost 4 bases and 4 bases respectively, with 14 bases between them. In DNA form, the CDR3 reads TGTGCCAGCAGCCCCGGGTACCTCTCTTACAATGAGCAGTTCTTC. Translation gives CASSPGYLSYNEQFF.

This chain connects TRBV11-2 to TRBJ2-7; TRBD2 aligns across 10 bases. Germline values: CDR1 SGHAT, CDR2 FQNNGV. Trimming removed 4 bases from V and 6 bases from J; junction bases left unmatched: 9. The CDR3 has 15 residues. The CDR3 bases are TGTGCCAGCAGCTCACAGCGGGAGGGCCTCTCCGAGCAGTACTTC. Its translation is CASSSQREGLSEQYF.

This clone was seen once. This CDR3 reads CASSRDRVETQYF. The CDR3, as DNA: TGTGCCAGCAGCCGGGACAGGGTTGAGACCCAGTACTTC. The chain combines TRBV16 with TRBJ2-5; 9 nucleotides line up with TRBD1. CDR1 KGHSY and CDR2 FQNENV come from the germline V gene. With V trimmed by 4 bases and J by 5 bases, 2 bases remained unmatched. The CDR3 has 13 amino acids.

CDR3 in amino acids: CASSPTGGNQPQHF. Here the CDR3 DNA reads TGTGCCAGTAGCCCCACGGGGGGCAATCAGCCCCAGCATTTT. This chain joins TRBV19 and TRBJ1-5; weak D call: TRBD1 (5 bases). There are 14 residues in the CDR3. In germline, CDR1 is LNHDA, CDR2 SQIVND (reference sequence). V lost 6 bases to trimming and J lost 2 bases, with 11 bases between them.

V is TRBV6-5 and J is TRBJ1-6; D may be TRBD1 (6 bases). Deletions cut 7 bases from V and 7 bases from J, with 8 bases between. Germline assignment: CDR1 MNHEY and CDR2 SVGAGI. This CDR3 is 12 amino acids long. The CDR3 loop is CASNQGNSPLHF. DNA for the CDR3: TGTGCCAGCAATCAGGGGAATTCACCCCTCCACTTT.

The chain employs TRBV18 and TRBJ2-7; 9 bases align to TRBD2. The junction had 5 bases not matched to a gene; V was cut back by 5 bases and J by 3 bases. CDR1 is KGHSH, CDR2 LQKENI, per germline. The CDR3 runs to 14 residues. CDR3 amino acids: CASSTAGGGYEQYF. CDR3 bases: TGTGCCAGCTCAACCGCGGGGGGGGGCTACGAGCAGTACTTC.

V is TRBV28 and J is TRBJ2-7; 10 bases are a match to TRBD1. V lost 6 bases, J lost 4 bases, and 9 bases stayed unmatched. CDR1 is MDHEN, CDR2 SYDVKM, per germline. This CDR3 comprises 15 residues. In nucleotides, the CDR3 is TGTGCCAGCAGGACAGGTCCGGGACAGGGGTACGAGCAGTACTTC. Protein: CASRTGPGQGYEQYF.

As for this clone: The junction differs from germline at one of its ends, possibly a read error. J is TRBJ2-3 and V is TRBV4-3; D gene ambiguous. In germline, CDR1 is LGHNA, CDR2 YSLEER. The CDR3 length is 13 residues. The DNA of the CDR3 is TGCGCCAGCAGTCAAGCATTGGGTGATACGCAGTATTTT. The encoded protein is CASSQALGDTQYF.